This T cell receptor beta chain stems from a study of response to subunit inactivated influenza vaccine. Points from the study as a whole: Authors suggested each seasonal influenza vaccination recruits few new T cells.

The V gene's germline CDR1 is SGHTA and CDR2 FQGNSA. The trim removed 0 bases at V and 1 base at J, leaving 12 bases unmatched. This CDR3 is built from 20 residues. A note on this clonotype: Its antigen remains unidentified.

One entry per CDR3 protein results from TCRdb running MiXCR on the RT-PCR reads. Of 300,000 to 350,000 distinct CDR3 sequences listed, 20% to 25% are singletons. The chain combines TRBV7-2 with TRBJ1-5; 10 bases align to TRBD1. This clonotype originated in a man between 50 and 69 years old who received an inactivated influenza vaccine. The sample was PBMCs from blood, taken less than 22 months after vaccination. The CDR3 is CASSLAPGTGAALSNQPQHF. CDR3 bases: TGTGCCAGCAGCTTAGCGCCCGGGACAGGGGCGGCGTTGAGCAATCAGCCCCAGCATTTT.